This TCR beta chain was recorded in a study of shared clonotypes between healthy human individuals. Study findings and constraints: A handful of donors showed sharing of approximately 5% of naive CD4 clonotypes. Large sequencing depth failed to make sorted-subset sequencing complete, rarefaction showed.

The donors, healthy adults who were HIV-negative, had experienced no recent acute infections or vaccinations. Deep-level assay runs were performed. This table comes from immunoSEQ multiplex PCR, and its TCRdb copy is limited to in-frame clones, with some not included. The repertoire holds roughly 2.5 million clones, with over 85% as singletons. Of note for this clone: Its antigen is currently unknown.

Trimming left V 5 bases short and J 7 bases short, with 21 bases between. Germline loops: CDR1 LNHDA, CDR2 SQIVND (reference sequence). The CDR3 length is 16 residues. The chain joins TRBV19 to TRBJ2-1, with D unclear. Material: naive CD4+ T cells sorted from blood. Noted subset: CD45RA+ positively selected. The TCR originated in a man between 18 and 29 years old in good health. CDR3 DNA sequence: TGTGCCAGTAGTCCATTACCCGGACGGTGGGGAAATGAGCAGTTCTTC. Amino acids: CASSPLPGRWGNEQFF.